The clone carrying this T cell receptor beta chain was seen only a few times. Its cognate antigen is unknown. Reasons for excluding patients were uncontrolled infection, other autoimmune disease, pregnancy or lactation. It was RNA transcripts that yielded the amplified TCR beta CDR3 regions. HTBI primers were employed in a first-round RT-PCR of the TCR CDR3. TCRdb ran MiXCR on the multiplex PCR reads and lists one entry per CDR3 protein. Of around 400,000 distinct CDR3 sequences in the sample, 15% to 19% were seen once. This sample is drawn from a study of T cells in Graves' hyperthyroidism and ophthalmopathy. Study-wide findings and caveats: A model built on 13 V-J features separated ophthalmopathy from stable hyperthyroidism.

Germline loops: CDR1 SGHAT, CDR2 FQNNGV. The CDR3 is made up of 15 amino acids. Trimming at V came to 4 bases and at J to 3 bases, leaving 8 bases not matched to a gene. Sequenced sample: blood. The TCR originated in a woman between 18 and 29 years old with Graves' hyperthyroidism that later progressed to Graves' ophthalmopathy. The chain joins TRBV11-2 to TRBJ2-7; 8 bases align to TRBD1. The CDR3 bases are TGTGCCAGCAGCTACCGACAGGGGAAGTACTACGAGCAGTACTTC. It is translated as CASSYRQGKYYEQYF.